A selection of T cell receptor beta chains follows, all from one sample in a study of T cells in Graves' hyperthyroidism and ophthalmopathy. One entry per CDR3 protein, called by TCRdb with MiXCR from the multiplex PCR reads. The profile covers 460,000 or so distinct CDR3 sequences, with 13% to 15% appearing a single time and roughly 17% taken by the ten largest. The sequenced sample was blood. The receptors stem from a woman younger than 30 with Graves' hyperthyroidism. CDR3s include the opening cysteine and the closing phenylalanine or tryptophan.

v_gene: TRBV6-1; CDR3aa: CASNRCTYCADTQYF
v_gene: TRBV2; CDR3aa: CARGRGDTEAFF
v_gene: TRBV19; CDR3aa: CASIQGTGATGELFF
v_gene: TRBV12-3/TRBV12-4; CDR3aa: CASSFSERETQYF
v_gene: TRBV7-9; CDR3aa: CASSLDDGSNQPQHF
v_gene: TRBV20-1; CDR3aa: CSAGPSHRGTGELFF
v_gene: TRBV5-8; CDR3aa: CASSQGPALAYGYTF
v_gene: TRBV30; CDR3aa: CAGLWHSERGGYTF
v_gene: TRBV27; CDR3aa: CASSSRGPVYNSPLHF
v_gene: TRBV29-1; CDR3aa: CSVAPRGSGELFF
v_gene: TRBV29-1; CDR3aa: CSVYPGGFTEAFF
v_gene: TRBV7-8; CDR3aa: CASSVGANYGYTF
v_gene: TRBV19; CDR3aa: CASCESSYNEQFF
v_gene: TRBV6-1; CDR3aa: CASRELGTGELFF
v_gene: TRBV3-1; CDR3aa: CASSQGGRVHQPQHF
v_gene: TRBV7-2; CDR3aa: CASSRRTGPSGNTIYF
v_gene: TRBV12-3/TRBV12-4; CDR3aa: CASTNQGTGRNNEQFF
v_gene: TRBV18; CDR3aa: CASSLGTSTDTQYF
v_gene: TRBV3-1; CDR3aa: CASSPSWGQRYTEAFF
v_gene: TRBV3-1; CDR3aa: CASSIRGLYEQYF
v_gene: TRBV28; CDR3aa: CASSSPQETQYF
v_gene: TRBV6-1; CDR3aa: CAAKQDRDSYNEQFF
v_gene: TRBV5-1; CDR3aa: CASSPSTGANQPQQF
v_gene: TRBV10-3; CDR3aa: CAISDMGSDTQYF
v_gene: TRBV11-2; CDR3aa: CASSPGPGLAGNEQFF
v_gene: TRBV12-3/TRBV12-4; CDR3aa: CASSPTGATEAFF
v_gene: TRBV16; CDR3aa: CASKFLERGDYGYTF
v_gene: TRBV5-1; CDR3aa: CASSLRAGRFVEAFF
v_gene: TRBV2; CDR3aa: CASRPGLAGYEQYF
v_gene: TRBV6-1; CDR3aa: CASSVGFQGWKNNQPQHF
v_gene: TRBV12-3/TRBV12-4; CDR3aa: CASSHGTSGISGELFF
v_gene: TRBV12-5; CDR3aa: CASGPTGTGFFWRDNYGYTF
v_gene: TRBV19; CDR3aa: CASSPTVQNYGYTF
v_gene: TRBV19; CDR3aa: CASSMGEEKLFF
v_gene: TRBV29-1; CDR3aa: CSARTVQETQYF
v_gene: TRBV12-3/TRBV12-4; CDR3aa: CASIKGQGARGANVLTF
v_gene: TRBV4-1; CDR3aa: CASSQEVRQGGYTF
v_gene: TRBV24-1; CDR3aa: CATSDPNRGLNNEQFF
v_gene: TRBV20-1; CDR3aa: CSARLTGPNQPQHF
v_gene: TRBV20-1; CDR3aa: CSARVGLSGLNSPLHF
v_gene: TRBV30; CDR3aa: CAWAGQGARVFYEQYF
v_gene: TRBV7-8; CDR3aa: CASSLAAGTGLAYEQYF
v_gene: TRBV9; CDR3aa: CASSEGGVGTQYF
v_gene: TRBV12-3/TRBV12-4; CDR3aa: CASSPPGLQGYTF
v_gene: TRBV5-1; CDR3aa: CASSLPQGGFNEQFF
v_gene: TRBV10-2; CDR3aa: CASTSGTGGRQPQHF
v_gene: TRBV7-9; CDR3aa: CASSLGGRDIQYF
v_gene: TRBV18; CDR3aa: CASSPRTTGPGELFF
v_gene: TRBV7-2; CDR3aa: CASSLGRQTEAFF
v_gene: TRBV11-2; CDR3aa: CASSLGRNQISYEQYF
v_gene: TRBV7-9; CDR3aa: CASSVTAGISPLHF
v_gene: TRBV5-1; CDR3aa: CASSPGETEAFF
v_gene: TRBV2; CDR3aa: CASSVGAHRNTEAFF
v_gene: TRBV29-1; CDR3aa: CSFLSTDTQYF
v_gene: TRBV2; CDR3aa: CASSYGTGEYEQYF
v_gene: TRBV4-1; CDR3aa: CASGQEGVYSLANEQFF
v_gene: TRBV24-1; CDR3aa: CATKEGDRGSAFF